The 7 T cell receptor beta chains presented below share a single source sample, sequenced in a study of tissue T cells after allogeneic stem cell transplantation. The time point here: mouse harvest day 14 after allogeneic transplant. Mouse grafts combined 10^7 T-cell-depleted bone marrow cells with 10^6 splenic CD5+ T cells. Profiling relied on immunoSEQ multiplex PCR, and the TCRdb table lists in-frame clones only, not all of them. The data hold a few thousand clones, with 51% observed a single time. Sequenced material: lymph node tissue. The receptors shown here come from a female BALB/c mouse given C57BL/6 T cells with graft-versus-host disease after an allogeneic hematopoietic cell transplant.

Of note for this clone: Gene and germline names: mouse. The read falls 1 residue short of the CDR3 end, and the missing part is taken from the germline J gene. The chain carries TRBV29 and TRBJ1-1; D is uncertain. Trimming removed 5 bases at V and 1 base at J, with 8 bases between. Germline assignment: CDR1 MSHET and CDR2 SYDVDS. The CDR3 contains 13 residues. CDR3 in amino acids: CASSPPQNTEVFF. The CDR3 bases that were read are TGTGCTAGCAGTCCCCCACAAAACACAGAAGTCTTC.

For this clone: All gene names here are mouse names. The read finishes 1 residue shy of the CDR3 end, and the germline J gene is used to complete it. The rearrangement uses TRBV24 and TRBJ1-5; the match to TRBD1 covers 7 bases. Germline V lookup: CDR1 KGHTA, CDR2 FRNEEI. The CDR3 length is 15 residues. V was pared by 1 base and J by 2 bases, with 2 bases of the junction left unmatched. Partial CDR3 DNA: TGTGCCAGCAGTCTGTGCAGGGGGGACAACCAGGCTCCGCTT. Protein product: CASSLCRGDNQAPL. The full CDR3 sequence reads CASSLCRGDNQAPLF.

On this clone itself: Germline and genes here are mouse. The read gets to within 1 residue of the CDR3 end, and the germline J gene fills in the rest. The chain uses TRBV20 and TRBJ2-1; 9 bases fit TRBD2. The CDR3 runs 15 residues. V lost 4 bases and J lost 4; bases outside the gene matches: 8. Germline CDR1 reads GFQATS; CDR2 reads STVNSAI. The sequenced part of the CDR3 DNA is TGTGGTGCTAACAAAACTGGGGGGCGTTATGCTGAGCAGTTC. Translated, it gives CGANKTGGRYAEQF. The full CDR3 protein is CGANKTGGRYAEQFF.

Comment on this clone: Germline and genes here are mouse. The read finishes 1 residue shy of the CDR3 end, and the germline J gene is used to complete it. This sequence joins TRBV23 and TRBJ2-1. CDR1 and CDR2 from the germline V gene are KGHTA and FQNQQP. The CDR3 is 14 amino acids. The sequenced part of the CDR3 DNA is TGCTCCAGCAGTCAAGGGGACAACTATGCTGAGCAGTTC. Translated: CSSSQGDNYAEQF. The whole CDR3 sequence is CSSSQGDNYAEQFF.

This clone was found a few times. Mouse gene names and germline throughout. The CDR3 end lies 1 residue beyond the end of the read and is filled in from the germline J gene. The J gene is TRBJ1-1, the V gene TRBV17, with a weak D call TRBD1 (6 bases). The CDR3 covers 14 residues. CDR1 is MNHDT, CDR2 YYDKIL, per germline. Trimming took 2 bases from V and 5 from J, leaving 12 bases between them. CDR3 sequence reads: CASSRRGARTEVFF. The sequenced part of the CDR3 DNA is TGTGCTAGCAGTAGACGGGGGGCAAGGACAGAAGTCTTC.

A few counts support this clone. Gene and germline names: mouse. The CDR3 end lies 1 residue beyond the end of the read and is filled in from the germline J gene. The V and J genes are TRBV3 and TRBJ2-7, with TRBD1 matching 8 bases. The CDR3 length is 13 residues. Germline V gene data show CDR1 as SNHLY and CDR2 as FYNGKV (reference sequence). With 6 bases clipped from V and 4 bases from J, the junction kept 5 bases outside the gene matches. CDR3 sequence reads: CASSSDRGYEQYF. The DNA read from the CDR3 is TGTGCCAGCAGTTCTGACAGGGGTTATGAACAGTAC.

This clone is large within its sample. Genes and germline are mouse. Sequencing ends 1 residue short of the CDR3 end; the germline J gene provides the rest. This chain connects TRBV19 to TRBJ1-3, with a tentative D call TRBD1 (6 bases). CDR1 FNHDT and CDR2 SITEND come from the germline V gene (reference sequence). The CDR3 is made up of 16 amino acids. V lost 4 bases, J lost 0 bases, and 14 bases lay in between. The chain's CDR3 is CASSPGTQYSGNTLYF. The sequenced CDR3 bases are TGTGCCAGCAGTCCCGGGACACAATATTCTGGAAATACGCTCTAT.